Listed below are T cell receptor beta chains from one sample, sequenced in a study of cytomegalovirus exposure and HLA in healthy donors. The table came from immunoSEQ multiplex PCR; TCRdb's copy has only in-frame clones and leaves some out. This table holds approximately 53,000 clones, about three quarters found once. The sequenced sample was PBMCs. These TCRs come from a woman aged 50 to 60 in good health and CMV-seronegative. CDR3s include the opening cysteine and the closing phenylalanine or tryptophan. The D gene is left open where the match is weak. Rows may omit the clone size; those that give it use once, few, many or a size class.

TGCGCCAGCAGCTTAAACAGGAAAGTAAGGACAGATACGCAGTATTTT CASSLNRKVRTDTQYF . . TRBJ2-3 TRBV4-3 16
TGTGCCTGGAATCAGGGTTCTGGGGCCAACGTCCTGACTTTC CAWNQGSGANVLTF . . TRBJ2-6 TRBV30 14
TGTGCCAGCACCTTCTCCGGCGGTGATGAGACCCAGTACTTC CASTFSGGDETQYF . . TRBJ2-5 TRBV7-2 14
TGTGCCAGCAGCCGGGGGGGGGCGGAGGACACTGAAGCTTTCTTT CASSRGGAEDTEAFF . once TRBJ1-1 TRBV7-9 15
TGTGCCATCAGTGATGGGACAGGGGTCATGAACACTGAAGCTTTCTTT CAISDGTGVMNTEAFF TRBD1 . TRBJ1-1 TRBV10-3 16
TGTGCCAGTTTAGCGGGTGCCACAGATACGCAGTATTTT CASLAGATDTQYF TRBD2 . TRBJ2-3 TRBV28 13
TGTGCCAGTAGTACGTCACAGGGTGGGCCCCAGCATTTT CASSTSQGGPQHF . . TRBJ1-5 TRBV19 13
TGTGCCAGCTCACCAAGTGCCAGGGACTATGGCTACACCTTC CASSPSARDYGYTF . . TRBJ1-2 TRBV18 14
TGTGCCAGCAGCCCACAAGTCCCGGGACAGGGTTGGGGGTGGCCTGAAGCTTTCTTT CASSPQVPGQGWGWPEAFF TRBD1 . TRBJ1-1 TRBV5-6 19
TGTGCCATCAAACTAGACAGGGCGGTTCAGCCCCAGCATTTT CAIKLDRAVQPQHF TRBD1 . TRBJ1-5 TRBV10-3 14
TGTGCCAGCAGGCCGGGAGGTTCAAGCAATCAGCCCCAGCATTTT CASRPGGSSNQPQHF . . TRBJ1-5 TRBV28 15
TGTGCCAGCAGCCAAGAGGTCCAGCGGGAGACGGATACGCAGTATTTT CASSQEVQRETDTQYF TRBD2 . TRBJ2-3 TRBV4-2 16
TGTGCCAGCAGCCCGGGAACATATGGCTACACCTTC CASSPGTYGYTF . . TRBJ1-2 TRBV6-5 12
TGCGCCAGCAGTGAGTTGGCTAGCGGAGACAATGAGCAGTTCTTC CASSELASGDNEQFF TRBD2 few TRBJ2-1 TRBV10-1 15
TGTGCCAGCAGTCCGCCGGTACTAGCGGACGAGCAGTACTTC CASSPPVLADEQYF TRBD2 . TRBJ2-7 TRBV28 14
TGCGCCAGCAGCTTGTTCACAGACACCGGGGAGCTGTTTTTT CASSLFTDTGELFF . . TRBJ2-2 TRBV5-1 14
TGTGCCAGTAAAGACCGGGCAGATACGCAGTATTTT CASKDRADTQYF . few TRBJ2-3 TRBV19 12
TGCGCCAGCAGCATTGGACTAGCGGGGACCACAGATACGCAGTATTTT CASSIGLAGTTDTQYF TRBD2 . TRBJ2-3 TRBV5-1 16
TGTGCCAGCAGTTATGGCGGAACAGATACGCAGTATTTT CASSYGGTDTQYF . . TRBJ2-3 TRBV27 13
TGCGCCAGCAGCCAAGACGTCGGGATAACTGGAAACACCATATATTTT CASSQDVGITGNTIYF . . TRBJ1-3 TRBV4-1 16
TGTGCCAGTAGTGTCACGGCGGGGCAACACACTGAAGCTTTCTTT CASSVTAGQHTEAFF . once TRBJ1-1 TRBV19 15
TGTGCCAGCAGCGCCAGACCGGGGGGGGCCAACGTCCTGACTTTC CASSARPGGANVLTF . few TRBJ2-6 TRBV9 15
TGTGCCAGCAGCCCTCCGGGACTAGCGATAGATACGCAGTATTTT CASSPPGLAIDTQYF TRBD2 . TRBJ2-3 TRBV27 15
TGTGCCAGCAGCTCATCTGGGCCACAGACACCACACAACTATGGCTACACCTTC CASSSSGPQTPHNYGYTF . . TRBJ1-2 TRBV7-8 18
TGTGCCAGCAGCTTAGTAGATACCGGGGAGTACTTC CASSLVDTGEYF . . TRBJ2-7 TRBV7-9 12
TGTGCCAGCAACAATCCTCTCAGGGGAAAACTGTTCTTC CASNNPLRGKLFF . once TRBJ2-1 TRBV7-9 13
TGTGCCAGCAGTGTGGGGGACAGGGGAGTCCCTGAAGCTTTCTTT CASSVGDRGVPEAFF TRBD1 . TRBJ1-1 TRBV2 15
TGCGCCAGCAGGCCTGGGGGGGCGCGCTCTGAGGGCAATCAGCCCCAGCATTTT CASRPGGARSEGNQPQHF . few TRBJ1-5 TRBV10-2 18
TGTGCCAGCAGTTTATATGGGATATTAGGGGGGGTGAACACTGAAGCTTTCTTT CASSLYGILGGVNTEAFF . . TRBJ1-1 TRBV28 18
TGTGCCTGGAGTCGAGAGGGAGCTCAGCCCCAGCATTTT CAWSREGAQPQHF . . TRBJ1-5 TRBV30 13
TGTGCCAGCAGCTTTCAGGGGGAGGCGACCCAGTACTTC CASSFQGEATQYF . . TRBJ2-5 TRBV7-3 13
TGTGCCAGCAGTTTCAGGGGTGGTAGCGGGCACACGAGGCAAGAGACCCAGTACTTC CASSFRGGSGHTRQETQYF . . TRBJ2-5 TRBV27 19
TGCGCCAGCAGCCAAAGTGGGACAGCTAAAAACATTCAGTACTTC CASSQSGTAKNIQYF TRBD1 . TRBJ2-4 TRBV4-3 15
TGTGCCAGCAGTGACAGGGCAAAACAGTTCTTC CASSDRAKQFF . once TRBJ2-1 TRBV2 11
TGTGCCAGCAGCTCCCAGAACTCTGGAAACACCATATATTTT CASSSQNSGNTIYF . . TRBJ1-3 TRBV7-9 14
TGCGCCAGCAGCTTGAGACTAGCGGGGAACACCGGGGAGCTGTTTTTT CASSLRLAGNTGELFF TRBD2 . TRBJ2-2 TRBV5-1 16
TGTGCCAGCAGCGACGGACAGGGCCGTCGTTCCTATAATTCACCCCTCCACTTT CASSDGQGRRSYNSPLHF TRBD1 few TRBJ1-6 TRBV5-6 18
TGCGCCAGCAGCCAAGAATTGAGAAACAGGGGAGCCGGGGAGCTGTTTTTT CASSQELRNRGAGELFF TRBD1 . TRBJ2-2 TRBV4-3 17
TGCGCCAGCACCTACCTTAGCGGGAGGGCCGATTCAGATACGCAGTATTTT CASTYLSGRADSDTQYF TRBD2 . TRBJ2-3 TRBV5-1 17
TGTGCCAGCAGTCCCTACCCGACGGGGAGTGGGGCCAACGTCCTGACTTTC CASSPYPTGSGANVLTF . . TRBJ2-6 TRBV7-3 17
TGTGCCAGCCGACACGGGAACGAAAAACTGTTTTTT CASRHGNEKLFF . . TRBJ1-4 TRBV6-5 12
TGCAGGGGGGCCACTGAAGCTTTCTTT CRGATEAFF . . TRBJ1-1 TRBV20-1 9
TGTGCCAGCAGCGTAGACAGCATGAACACCGGGGAGCTGTTTTTT CASSVDSMNTGELFF . . TRBJ2-2 TRBV9 15
TGTGCCAGCAGCTCGAGGGAAGGCTACACCTTC CASSSREGYTF . . TRBJ1-2 TRBV13 11
TGTGCCAGCAGTTCCCGACAGGGGTCTGGGCATGAGCAGTTCTTC CASSSRQGSGHEQFF TRBD1 . TRBJ2-1 TRBV7-3 15
TGTGCCAGCAAGGACAGGTTGTTACTAGCCAAAAACATTCAGTACTTC CASKDRLLLAKNIQYF . . TRBJ2-4 TRBV21-1 16
TGTGCCAGCAATTTACAGGGGTCCGCGGAAAAACTGTTTTTT CASNLQGSAEKLFF TRBD1 . TRBJ1-4 TRBV6-6 14
TGTGCCTGGAGCTTCGCTAGCGGGAGGACCCAGTACTTC CAWSFASGRTQYF TRBD2 . TRBJ2-5 TRBV30 13
TGTGCCAGCAGTCCTGTCGGGGGGTCGGGCCAGCCCCAGCATTTT CASSPVGGSGQPQHF . once TRBJ1-5 TRBV28 15
TGTGCCAGCAGCGTGACAGGGGGCGCGAGCTACAATGAGCAGTTCTTC CASSVTGGASYNEQFF TRBD1 . TRBJ2-1 TRBV9 16